The 26 T cell receptor beta chains below were found in one sample sequenced in a study of blood T cell repertoires in COVID-19. Assay used: immunoSEQ multiplex PCR; TCRdb lists only in-frame clones, some missing. Of about 670,000 clones listed, about 90% are singletons. Sequencing was done on a sample of peripheral blood. The receptors derive from a woman under 30 with acute or convalescent COVID-19.

The chain carries TRBV12-3 or TRBV12-4 and TRBJ1-5; the D gene is possibly TRBD1 (5 bases). This CDR3 comprises 12 residues. The V end was cut by 5 bases, the J end by 7 bases, with 9 bases between. The CDR3 nucleotides read TGTGCCAGCAGTCAGTCAGGGCAGCCCCAGCATTTT. Translated, it gives CASSQSGQPQHF.

The J gene is TRBJ2-7, the V gene TRBV5-5; D is undetermined. There are 15 residues in the CDR3. The germline V and J ends were trimmed by 1 base and 3 bases, with 14 bases remaining between them. Germline CDR1 and CDR2: SGHKS and YYEKEE (reference sequence). CDR3 DNA: TGTGCCAGCAGCTTGTCCCTGGCCCTTCACTACGAGCAGTACTTC. Protein sequence: CASSLSLALHYEQYF.

The chain has TRBV29-1 and TRBJ2-1; 8 bases fit TRBD1. The junction had 3 bases not matched to a gene; V was cut back by 1 base and J by 7 bases. CDR3 length: 13 amino acids. The germline V gene has CDR1 SQVTM and CDR2 ANQGSEA. In DNA form, the CDR3 reads TGCAGCGTTGAAGGAAACAGGGGGAATGAGCAGTTCTTC. This sequence encodes CSVEGNRGNEQFF.

The V call is TRBV5-5, the J call TRBJ2-3; TRBD2 aligns across 10 bases. The V and J ends lost 4 bases and 11 bases, in that order; junction bases with no gene match: 13. Germline assignment: CDR1 SGHKS and CDR2 YYEKEE (reference sequence). CDR3 length: 15 residues. The CDR3 loop is CASSSVLAGVSWQYF. As DNA, the CDR3 is TGTGCCAGCAGCAGCGTGCTAGCGGGGGTTAGTTGGCAGTATTTT. The full variable domain, its missing parts supplied by reference TRBV5-5 and TRBJ2-3, is DAGVTQSPTHLIKTRGQQVTLRCSPISGHKSVSWYQQVLGQGPQFIFQYYEKEERGRGNFPDRFSARQFPNYSSELNVNALLLGDSALYLCASSSVLAGVSWQYFGPGTRLTVL.

The chain joins TRBV11-3 to TRBJ1-4, with D possibly being TRBD1 (6 bases). The CDR3 is 15 residues long. The V gene's germline CDR1 is SGHNT and CDR2 YENEEA. V was clipped by 5 bases and J by 3 bases, with 13 bases between them. CDR3 DNA: TGTGCCAGCAGCGTCTCAGGGGCCCCTAATGAAAAACTGTTTTTT. Amino acids: CASSVSGAPNEKLFF.

This chain connects TRBV5-1 to TRBJ2-2; D might be TRBD2 (5 bases). Trimming pared 3 bases from V and 3 bases from J, leaving 6 bases between. The CDR3 is made up of 13 amino acids. Germline V gives CDR1 SGHRS, CDR2 YFSETQ. CDR3 in amino acids: CASSSGDTGELFF. CDR3 DNA: TGCGCCAGCAGCTCCGGGGACACCGGGGAGCTGTTTTTT.

The J gene is TRBJ2-7, the V gene TRBV7-2, with D maybe TRBD1 (6 bases). This CDR3 comprises 14 residues. Trimming pared 5 bases from V and 4 bases from J, leaving 15 bases between. CDR1 is SGHTA, CDR2 FQGNSA, per germline. Written as DNA, the CDR3 is TGTGCCAGCAGCCCCAGCAGGGGTGGGTACGAGCAGTACTTC. Translated: CASSPSRGGYEQYF. The full variable domain, with the rest looked up from reference TRBV7-2 and TRBJ2-7, is GAGVSQSPSNKVTEKGKDVELRCDPISGHTALYWYRQSLGQGLEFLIYFQGNSAPDKSGLPSDRFSAERTGGSVSTLTIQRTQQEDSAVYLCASSPSRGGYEQYFGPGTRLTVT.

Details on this clone: Relative to the germline gene, one junction end is altered; a read error may explain this. The rearrangement joins TRBV30 to TRBJ1-2; D might be TRBD1 (6 bases). The CDR3 totals 13 residues. The germline V gene encodes CDR1 GTSNPN and CDR2 SVGIG (reference sequence). CDR3 coding DNA: TGTGCCCGGAGGGACATAACTAACTATGGCTACACCTTC. Protein product: CARRDITNYGYTF.

The chain combines TRBV5-4 with TRBJ1-1; 7 positions match TRBD1. The CDR3 has 15 amino acids. Per the germline V gene, CDR1 is SGHNT and CDR2 is YYREEE (reference sequence). Trimming at V came to 3 bases and at J to 1 base, leaving 6 bases not matched to a gene. The CDR3 sequence is CASSSPRTGNTEAFF. The DNA of the CDR3 is TGTGCCAGCAGCTCTCCTAGGACAGGGAACACTGAAGCTTTCTTT.

The chain links TRBV6-6 to TRBJ2-1; 7 nucleotides agree with TRBD2. This CDR3 has 15 amino acids. Germline V CDR1 and CDR2: MNHNY, SVGAGI (reference sequence). The ends lost 5 bases at V and 5 bases at J; junction bases unmatched: 9. The CDR3 sequence is CASSPGLVADNEQFF. The CDR3 DNA is TGTGCCAGCAGTCCCGGACTAGTAGCGGACAATGAGCAGTTCTTC.

In regard to this clone: Possible read error: a much larger clone is one base away. The same CDR3 arises from other DNA sequences in this sample as well. This chain connects TRBV5-1 to TRBJ2-7; D not certain. V shed 3 bases and J shed 3 bases, with 4 bases lying between them. The CDR3 has 11 residues. Germline assignment: CDR1 SGHRS and CDR2 YFSETQ. For the CDR3, the DNA is TGCGCCAGCAGCTCTTACTACGAGCAGTACTTC. This encodes CASSSYYEQYF.

The V call is TRBV30, the J call TRBJ1-2, with D tentatively TRBD1 (6 bases). Germline-derived CDR1 and CDR2 are GTSNPN and SVGIG (reference sequence). Trimming removed 2 bases from V and 3 bases from J, with 13 bases in between. CDR3 length: 14 residues. The CDR3 DNA is TGTGCCTGGAGTCCTAGACAGGCGTACTATGGCTACACCTTC. Translating gives CAWSPRQAYYGYTF.

This chain connects TRBV12-3 or TRBV12-4 to TRBJ2-1; the D gene is possibly TRBD2 (5 bases). The CDR3 runs to 12 residues. Trimming pared 6 bases from V and 12 bases from J, leaving 15 bases between. CDR3 coding DNA: TGTGCCAGCAGGGAGGTGGGTACGGGGCAGTTCTTC. Its translation is CASREVGTGQFF.

The chain couples TRBV7-8 to TRBJ1-2; D unclear. V was trimmed by 3 bases and J by 7 bases, leaving 12 bases between them. The CDR3 loop spans 13 amino acids. Germline V lookup: CDR1 SGHVS, CDR2 FQNEAQ. The CDR3 spells CASSFEGWGGYTF. The CDR3 region has the DNA TGTGCCAGCAGCTTTGAGGGTTGGGGTGGCTACACCTTC.

This clone was detected once. This rearrangement joins TRBV4-1 to TRBJ1-6; a possible D gene is TRBD1 (6 bases). V was shortened by 1 base and J by 7 bases, with 29 bases between the two germline ends. Looked up from germline, CDR1 is MGHRA and CDR2 is YSYEKL. The CDR3 is made up of 21 amino acids. CDR3 DNA sequence: TGCGCCAGCAGCCAAGGGTCAGTGAGATGGGGGCCGCTACCTTGGAATTCACCCCTCCACTTT. This translates into CASSQGSVRWGPLPWNSPLHF.

The chain combines TRBV24-1 with TRBJ1-2; no reliable D call. This CDR3 is built from 14 residues. Trimming left V 4 bases short and J 4 bases short, with 12 bases between. Looked up from germline, CDR1 is KGHDR and CDR2 is SFDVKD. The chain's CDR3 is CATSDGGNFYGYTF. CDR3 in DNA: TGTGCCACCAGTGACGGAGGAAATTTCTATGGCTACACCTTC.

The J gene is TRBJ2-2, the V gene TRBV30; 9 nucleotides line up with TRBD1. Per the germline V gene, CDR1 is GTSNPN and CDR2 is SVGIG (reference sequence). J gave up 4 bases and V 5 bases, and 8 bases lay outside the gene matches. The CDR3 loop spans 15 amino acids. The CDR3 spells CAWVQQGAGTGELFF. The DNA for the CDR3 is TGTGCCTGGGTCCAACAGGGGGCAGGCACCGGGGAGCTGTTTTTT.

This sequence joins TRBV5-5 and TRBJ1-2; D may be TRBD1 (5 bases). CDR3 length: 15 residues. Trimming took off 5 bases at V and 8 bases at J, with 22 bases between the two ends. Germline CDR1 and CDR2: SGHKS and YYEKEE (reference sequence). The CDR3 coding sequence is TGTGCCAGCAGTTCCCTCAGGGAGGGCGGTAAGGGCTACACCTTC. This gives the protein CASSSLREGGKGYTF.

This chain connects TRBV3-1 (or the pseudogene TRBV3-2) to TRBJ1-5, with D unclear. Trimming took 0 bases from V and 6 from J, leaving 9 bases between them. Germline CDR1 is LGHDT and CDR2 is YNNKEL (reference sequence). This CDR3 is built from 14 residues. In nucleotides, the CDR3 is TGTGCCAGCAGCCAAGATAGCGTGAGTCAGCCCCAGCATTTT. It specifies CASSQDSVSQPQHF.

The genes are TRBV7-9 and TRBJ2-7; 7 bases agree with TRBD1. Per the germline V gene, CDR1 is SEHNR and CDR2 is FQNEAQ (reference sequence). J lost 2 bases, V lost 7 bases, and 8 bases had no gene match. This CDR3 is 14 amino acids long. CDR3 in amino acids: CASIDGTETYEQYF. CDR3 in DNA: TGTGCCAGCATTGACGGGACAGAGACCTACGAGCAGTACTTC.

The chain carries TRBV27 and TRBJ1-1, with TRBD1 matching over 10 bases. Germline loops: CDR1 MNHEY, CDR2 SMNVEV (reference sequence). V lost 3 bases and J lost 4; bases outside the gene matches: 2. The CDR3 covers 14 residues. CDR3 residues: CASSFGTGATEAFF. The CDR3 DNA is TGTGCCAGCAGTTTCGGGACAGGGGCCACTGAAGCTTTCTTT.

This clone was seen once. CDR3 sequence reads: CASSIRRLDTEAFF. The CDR3 coding sequence is TGTGCCAGTAGTATAAGGAGGTTGGACACTGAAGCTTTCTTT. The gene calls are TRBV19 and TRBJ1-1; D is uncertain. CDR1 is LNHDA and CDR2 is SQIVND in the germline V gene (reference sequence). V lost 2 bases, J lost 3 bases, and 10 bases lay in between. The CDR3 runs 14 residues.

This chain connects TRBV29-1 to TRBJ1-1, with D maybe TRBD1 (6 bases). Trimming took off 0 bases at V and 5 bases at J, with 19 bases between the two ends. The CDR3 loop spans 16 amino acids. The germline V gene has CDR1 SQVTM and CDR2 ANQGSEA. This CDR3 is CSVEDPWAVRGTEAFF. The CDR3 DNA follows: TGCAGCGTTGAAGACCCTTGGGCGGTGAGGGGGACTGAAGCTTTCTTT.

The V gene is TRBV7-8, the J gene TRBJ2-7; D may be TRBD2 (6 bases). The CDR3 has 17 amino acids. V lost 5 bases to trimming and J lost 4 bases, with 24 bases between them. The germline V gene has CDR1 SGHVS and CDR2 FQNEAQ. Written as DNA, the CDR3 is TGTGCCAGCAGCCAAGGGGCAAGGGGCGGGGTGGCTTACGAGCAGTACTTC. Residues: CASSQGARGGVAYEQYF.

This clone was seen more than once but under ten times. V gene TRBV7-8 combines with J gene TRBJ1-2; tentatively, D is TRBD1 (6 bases). This CDR3 contains 15 residues. Trimming removed 5 bases at V and 4 bases at J, with 17 bases between. The germline V gene encodes CDR1 SGHVS and CDR2 FQNEAQ. CDR3 DNA: TGTGCCAGCAGCCCACAGGGCTCTTACGGCTATGGCTACACCTTC. Protein product: CASSPQGSYGYGYTF.

This clone was detected once. The V and J genes are TRBV30 and TRBJ2-7; possibly TRBD2 for D (6 bases). V lost 2 bases and J lost 6, with 14 bases in between. This CDR3 has 13 residues. Germline V gives CDR1 GTSNPN, CDR2 SVGIG (reference sequence). CDR3 nucleotide sequence: TGTGCCTGGAGTAACTCGCAGGGAGGCGAGCAGTACTTC. Protein sequence: CAWSNSQGGEQYF.